The entry below gives a single T cell receptor (beta chain) sequence along with its context. This sample was taken from a study of cytomegalovirus exposure and HLA in healthy donors. Germline V lookup: CDR1 MNHEY, CDR2 SVGAGI. Trimming took 5 bases from V and 2 from J, leaving 11 bases between them. The CDR3 spans 14 residues. PCR used 60 Vbeta primers and 13 Jbeta primers. Produced via immunoSEQ multiplex PCR; TCRdb's table is partial and in-frame only. The table shows some 150,000 clones, with 75% to 90% occurring only once. The material sequenced was PBMCs. The TCR sequence derives from a woman younger than 45 in good health and CMV-seronegative. The rearrangement links TRBV6-5 to TRBJ2-3; D is undetermined. The CDR3 loop reads CASSRESYTDTQYF. Written as DNA, the CDR3 is TGTGCCAGCAGTCGTGAGTCGTACACAGATACGCAGTATTTT.